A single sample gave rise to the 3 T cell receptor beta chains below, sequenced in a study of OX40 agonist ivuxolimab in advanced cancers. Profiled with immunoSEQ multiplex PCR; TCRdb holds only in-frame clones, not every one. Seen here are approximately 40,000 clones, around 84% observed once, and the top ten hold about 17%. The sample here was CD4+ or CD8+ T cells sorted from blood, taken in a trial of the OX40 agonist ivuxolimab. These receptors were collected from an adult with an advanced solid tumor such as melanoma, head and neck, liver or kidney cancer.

The CDR3 DNA reads TGTGCCAGCAGTTTCAAGGGGACTTCCTACGAGCAGTACTTC. Amino acid sequence: CASSFKGTSYEQYF. The gene calls are TRBV27 and TRBJ2-7, with D tentatively TRBD2 (6 bases). Germline CDR1 reads MNHEY; CDR2 reads SMNVEV (reference sequence). The CDR3 length is 14 residues. Trimming removed 3 bases at V and 1 base at J, with 10 bases between.

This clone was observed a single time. The CDR3 region is CASSQVESSYEQYF. The CDR3 DNA is TGCGCCAGCAGCCAAGTAGAGAGCTCCTACGAGCAGTACTTC. The V call is TRBV4-1, the J call TRBJ2-7; no clear D gene. Trimming pared 1 base from V and 0 bases from J, leaving 7 bases between. Germline V lookup: CDR1 MGHRA, CDR2 YSYEKL. This CDR3 is 14 amino acids long.

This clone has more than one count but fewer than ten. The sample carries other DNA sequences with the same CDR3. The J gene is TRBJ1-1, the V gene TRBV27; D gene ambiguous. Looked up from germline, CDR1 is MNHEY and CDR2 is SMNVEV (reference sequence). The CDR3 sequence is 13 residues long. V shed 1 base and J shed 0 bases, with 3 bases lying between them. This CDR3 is CASSLFLNTEAFF. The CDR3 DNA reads TGTGCCAGCAGTTTATTTTTGAACACTGAAGCTTTCTTT.